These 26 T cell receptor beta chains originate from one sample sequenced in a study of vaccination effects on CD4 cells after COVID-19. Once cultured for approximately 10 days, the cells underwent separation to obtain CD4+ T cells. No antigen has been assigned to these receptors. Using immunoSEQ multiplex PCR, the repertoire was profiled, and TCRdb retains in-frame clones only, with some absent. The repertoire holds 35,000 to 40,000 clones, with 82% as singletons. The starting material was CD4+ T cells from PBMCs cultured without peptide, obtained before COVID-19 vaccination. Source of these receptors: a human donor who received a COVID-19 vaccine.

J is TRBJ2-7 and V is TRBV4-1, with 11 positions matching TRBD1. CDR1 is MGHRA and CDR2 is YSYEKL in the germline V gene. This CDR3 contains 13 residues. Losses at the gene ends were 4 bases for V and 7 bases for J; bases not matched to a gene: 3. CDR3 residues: CASSRDRGWEQYV. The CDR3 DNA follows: TGCGCCAGCAGCCGGGACAGGGGGTGGGAGCAGTACGTC.

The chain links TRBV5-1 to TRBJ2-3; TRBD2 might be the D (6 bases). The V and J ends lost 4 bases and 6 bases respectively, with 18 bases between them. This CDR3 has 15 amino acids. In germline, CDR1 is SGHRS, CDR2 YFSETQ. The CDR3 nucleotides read TGCGCCAGCAGCACCTCGACTAGGGGTATCGATACGCAGTATTTT. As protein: CASSTSTRGIDTQYF.

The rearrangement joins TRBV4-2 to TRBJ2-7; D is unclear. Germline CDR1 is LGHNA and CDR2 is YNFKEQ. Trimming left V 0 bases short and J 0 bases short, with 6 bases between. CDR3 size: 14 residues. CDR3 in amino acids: CASSQEKVSYEQYV. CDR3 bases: TGTGCCAGCAGCCAAGAAAAGGTCTCCTACGAGCAGTACGTC.

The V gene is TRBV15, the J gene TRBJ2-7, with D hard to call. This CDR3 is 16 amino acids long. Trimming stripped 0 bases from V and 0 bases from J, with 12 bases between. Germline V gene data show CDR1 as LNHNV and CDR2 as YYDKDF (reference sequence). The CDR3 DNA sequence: TGTGCCACCAGCAGAGATTTGGTGGAAAGCTCCTACGAGCAGTACGTC. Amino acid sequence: CATSRDLVESSYEQYV.

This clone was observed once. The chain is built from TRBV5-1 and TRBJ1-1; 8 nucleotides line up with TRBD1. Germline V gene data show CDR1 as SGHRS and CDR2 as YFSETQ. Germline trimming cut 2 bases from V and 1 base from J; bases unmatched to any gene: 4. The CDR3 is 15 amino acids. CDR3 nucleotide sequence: TGCGCCAGCAGCTTTGTCGGGACAGGGAACACTGAAGCTTTCTTT. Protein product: CASSFVGTGNTEAFF.

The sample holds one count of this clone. In DNA, the CDR3 is TGTGCCAGCAGCAAGTGGCCGCCTTGCTCCTACGAGCAGTACGTC. Its protein product is CASSKWPPCSYEQYV. The genes are TRBV21-1 and TRBJ2-7; the DNA was not used to check the table's D call, TRBD1. TRBV21-1 corresponds to a pseudogene. This CDR3 is 15 amino acids long.

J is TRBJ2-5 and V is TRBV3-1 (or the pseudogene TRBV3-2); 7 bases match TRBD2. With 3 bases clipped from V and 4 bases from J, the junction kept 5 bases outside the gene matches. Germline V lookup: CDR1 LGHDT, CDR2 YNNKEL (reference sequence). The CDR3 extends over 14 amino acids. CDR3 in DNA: TGTGCCAGCAGCCACCCGGGGGGTAGAGAGACCCAGTACTTC. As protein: CASSHPGGRETQYF.

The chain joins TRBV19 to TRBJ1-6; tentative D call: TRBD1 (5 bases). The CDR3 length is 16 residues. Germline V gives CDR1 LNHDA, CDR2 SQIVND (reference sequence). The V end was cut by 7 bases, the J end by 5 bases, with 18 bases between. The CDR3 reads CASKSNTGTDNSPLHF. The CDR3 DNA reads TGTGCCAGTAAGAGTAATACCGGGACGGATAATTCACCCCTCCACTTT.

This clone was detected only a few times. The CDR3: CASSQYNSPLHF. CDR3 coding DNA: TGTGCCAGCAGCCAATATAATTCACCCCTCCACTTT. This chain uses TRBV5-6 with TRBJ1-6; D uncertain. CDR1 is SGHDT, CDR2 YYEEEE, per germline. Trimming took 4 bases from V and 4 from J, leaving 3 bases between them. The CDR3 is 12 residues long.

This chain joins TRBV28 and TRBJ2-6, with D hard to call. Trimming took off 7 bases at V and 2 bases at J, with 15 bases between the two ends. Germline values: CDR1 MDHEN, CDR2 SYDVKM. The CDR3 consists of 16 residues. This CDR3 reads CASIILTSPGANVLTF. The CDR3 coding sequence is TGTGCCAGCATTATCTTAACGTCCCCTGGGGCCAACGTCCTGACTTTC.

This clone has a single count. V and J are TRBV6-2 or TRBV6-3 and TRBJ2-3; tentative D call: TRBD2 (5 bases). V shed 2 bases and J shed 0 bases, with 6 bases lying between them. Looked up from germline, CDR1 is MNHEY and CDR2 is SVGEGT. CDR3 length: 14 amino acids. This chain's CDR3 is CASSYRTSTDTQYF. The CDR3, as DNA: TGTGCCAGCAGTTACAGGACTAGCACAGATACGCAGTATTTT.

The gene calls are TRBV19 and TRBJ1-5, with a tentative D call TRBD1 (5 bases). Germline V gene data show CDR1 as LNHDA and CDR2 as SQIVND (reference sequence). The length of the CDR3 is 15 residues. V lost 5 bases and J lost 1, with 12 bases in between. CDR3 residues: CASSYDRESNQPQHF. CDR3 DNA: TGTGCCAGTAGTTACGACAGAGAAAGCAATCAGCCCCAGCATTTT. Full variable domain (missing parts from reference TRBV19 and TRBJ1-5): DGGITQSPKYLFRKEGQNVTLSCEQNLNHDAMYWYRQDPGQGLRLIYYSQIVNDFQKGDIAEGYSVSREKKESFPLTVTSAQKNPTAFYLCASSYDRESNQPQHFGDGTRLSIL.

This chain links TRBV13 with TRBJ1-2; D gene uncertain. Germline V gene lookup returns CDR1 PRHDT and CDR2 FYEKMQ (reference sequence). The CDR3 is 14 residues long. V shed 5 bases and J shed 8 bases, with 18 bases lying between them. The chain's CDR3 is CASSARSTIRGYTF. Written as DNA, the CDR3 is TGTGCCAGCAGCGCTCGAAGCACTATTAGGGGCTACACCTTC.

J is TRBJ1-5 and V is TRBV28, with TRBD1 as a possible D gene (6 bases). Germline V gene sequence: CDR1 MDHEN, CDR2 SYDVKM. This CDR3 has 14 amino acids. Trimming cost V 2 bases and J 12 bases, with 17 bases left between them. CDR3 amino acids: CASSLRQAPSGQHF. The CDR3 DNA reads TGTGCCAGCAGTTTACGACAGGCACCCTCAGGCCAGCATTTT.

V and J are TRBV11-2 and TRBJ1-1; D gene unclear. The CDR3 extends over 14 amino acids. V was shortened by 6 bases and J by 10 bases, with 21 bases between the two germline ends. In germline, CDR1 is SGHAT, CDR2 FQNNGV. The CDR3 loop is CASRPYGPQWGAFF. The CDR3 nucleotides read TGTGCCAGCAGGCCATACGGACCTCAGTGGGGAGCTTTCTTT.

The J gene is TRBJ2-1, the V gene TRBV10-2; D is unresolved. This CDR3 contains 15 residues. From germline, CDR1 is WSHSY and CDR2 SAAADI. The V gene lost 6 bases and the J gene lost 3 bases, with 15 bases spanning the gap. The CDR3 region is CASSLRTAFYNEQFF. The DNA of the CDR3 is TGCGCCAGCAGCCTTCGGACGGCGTTCTACAATGAGCAGTTCTTC.

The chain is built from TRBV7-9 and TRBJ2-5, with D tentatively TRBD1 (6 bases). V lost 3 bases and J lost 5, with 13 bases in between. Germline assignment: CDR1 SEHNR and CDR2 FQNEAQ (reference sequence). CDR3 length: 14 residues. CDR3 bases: TGTGCCAGCAGCTTGAATGGGGGCGAGGAGACCCAGTACTTC. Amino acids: CASSLNGGEETQYF.

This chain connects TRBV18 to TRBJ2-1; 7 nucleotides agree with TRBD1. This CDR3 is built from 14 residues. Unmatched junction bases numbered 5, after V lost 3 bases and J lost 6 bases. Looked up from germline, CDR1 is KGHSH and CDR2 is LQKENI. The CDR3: CASSPGDRSNEQFF. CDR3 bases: TGTGCCAGCTCACCGGGGGACAGAAGCAATGAGCAGTTCTTC. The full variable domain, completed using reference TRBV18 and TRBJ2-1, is NAGVMQNPRHLVRRRGQEARLRCSPMKGHSHVYWYRQLPEEGLKFMVYLQKENIIDESGMPKERFSAEFPKEGPSILRIQQVVRGDSAAYFCASSPGDRSNEQFFGPGTRLTVL.

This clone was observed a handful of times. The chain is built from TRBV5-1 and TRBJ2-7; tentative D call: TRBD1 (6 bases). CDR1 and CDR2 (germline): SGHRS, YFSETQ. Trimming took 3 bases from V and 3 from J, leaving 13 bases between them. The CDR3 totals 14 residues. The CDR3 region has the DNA TGCGCCAGCAGCTCACAGGGTTCGGACTACGAGCAGTACGTC. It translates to CASSSQGSDYEQYV.

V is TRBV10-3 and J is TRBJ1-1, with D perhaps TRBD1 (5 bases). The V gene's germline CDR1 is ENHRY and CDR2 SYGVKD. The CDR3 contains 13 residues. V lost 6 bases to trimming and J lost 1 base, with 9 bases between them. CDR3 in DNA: TGTGCCATCAGGTCCGGGGCGAACACTGAAGCTTTCTTT. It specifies CAIRSGANTEAFF.

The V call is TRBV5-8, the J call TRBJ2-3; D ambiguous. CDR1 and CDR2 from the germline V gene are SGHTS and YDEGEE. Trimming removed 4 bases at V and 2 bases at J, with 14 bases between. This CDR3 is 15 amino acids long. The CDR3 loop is CASSLGSKHTDTQYF. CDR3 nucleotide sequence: TGTGCCAGCAGCCTAGGGTCCAAACACACAGATACGCAGTATTTT.

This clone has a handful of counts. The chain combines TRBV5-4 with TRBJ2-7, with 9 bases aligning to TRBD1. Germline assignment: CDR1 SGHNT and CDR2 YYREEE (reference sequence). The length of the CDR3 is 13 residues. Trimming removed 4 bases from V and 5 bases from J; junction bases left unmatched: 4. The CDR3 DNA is TGTGCCAGCAGCCGGGACAGGGCAGACGAGCAGTACGTC. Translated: CASSRDRADEQYV.

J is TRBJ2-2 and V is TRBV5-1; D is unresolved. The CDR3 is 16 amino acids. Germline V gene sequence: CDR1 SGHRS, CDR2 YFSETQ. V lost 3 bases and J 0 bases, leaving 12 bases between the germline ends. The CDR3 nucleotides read TGCGCCAGCAGCTGGGATGGACGTTCGAACACCGGGGAGCTGTTTTTT. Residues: CASSWDGRSNTGELFF.

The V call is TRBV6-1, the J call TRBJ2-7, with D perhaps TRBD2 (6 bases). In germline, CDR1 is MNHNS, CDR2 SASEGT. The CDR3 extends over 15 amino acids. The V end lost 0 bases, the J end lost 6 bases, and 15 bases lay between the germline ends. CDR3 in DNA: TGTGCCAGCAGTGAAGCCCACGGGGGTATGGGCGAGCAGTACGTC. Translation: CASSEAHGGMGEQYV.

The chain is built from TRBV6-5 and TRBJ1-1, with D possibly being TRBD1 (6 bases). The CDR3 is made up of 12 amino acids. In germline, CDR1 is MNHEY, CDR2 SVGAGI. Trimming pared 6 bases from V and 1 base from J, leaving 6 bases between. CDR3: CASRGQNTEAFF. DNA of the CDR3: TGTGCCAGCAGGGGACAGAACACTGAAGCTTTCTTT.

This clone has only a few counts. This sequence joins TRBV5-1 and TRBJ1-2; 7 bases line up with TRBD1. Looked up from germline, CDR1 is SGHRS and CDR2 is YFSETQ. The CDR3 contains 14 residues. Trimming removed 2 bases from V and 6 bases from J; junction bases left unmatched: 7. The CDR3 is CASSFNPGGNGYTF. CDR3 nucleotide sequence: TGCGCCAGCAGCTTCAATCCAGGGGGTAATGGCTACACCTTC.